This T cell receptor (beta chain) was found in a study of T cells in Graves' hyperthyroidism and ophthalmopathy. Looking at the study overall: The initial diagnosis was the point when peripheral blood was collected, ahead of any treatment. Whole-study findings and limits: Ophthalmopathy was predicted by the model a median of about 6.5 months ahead of onset.

This clonotype has a handful of counts. What it recognizes is unknown. V shed 0 bases and J 1 base; nucleotides not matched to a gene: 2. The CDR3 totals 16 residues. Germline V gene sequence: CDR1 LGHNA, CDR2 YSLEER. Every diagnosis used clinical symptoms, serum thyroxine and TRAb, thyroid ultrasound and orbital computed tomography. Amplification of TCR beta CDR3 regions used RNA as the template. First-round RT-PCR targeting the TCR CDR3 was performed with the HTBI primer set. TCRdb reprocessed the multiplex PCR reads with MiXCR, giving one entry per CDR3 protein. The table includes 640,000 or so distinct CDR3 sequences, 12% to 15% detected once.

The TCR was taken from a woman aged 18-30 years with Graves' ophthalmopathy. The chain links TRBV4-3 to TRBJ2-7; TRBD2 agrees at 11 bases. Material for sequencing was blood. CDR3 nucleotide sequence: TGCGCCAGCAGCCAAGACCTAGCGGGAGGATCCTACGAGCAGTACTTC. Encoded protein: CASSQDLAGGSYEQYF.